Below are 8 T cell receptor beta chains sequenced from a single sample in a study of cytomegalovirus exposure and HLA in healthy donors (dated by TCRdb to 2017 to 2019). Library preparation employed the immunoSEQ multiplex PCR assay. Sourced from immuneACCESS, this table was stored by TCRdb with only in-frame sequences that have V and J called. A share of the clones is absent; for the studies checked, an unresolved V gene accounts for under half, and the remainder has no known explanation. The sample yields about 220,000 clones; 85% to 95% were counted once. The top ten clonotypes cover roughly 1% of the sample. The sequenced sample was PBMCs. The receptors were sampled from a woman aged 18-30 years in good health and CMV-seronegative.

This chain uses TRBV1 with TRBJ2-5; the table gives TRBD2 as D, unverified against the DNA. TRBV1 is deemed a pseudogene. The CDR3 consists of 18 residues. CDR3 sequence reads: CTSSRPGTSGRVQETQYF. The CDR3 DNA sequence: TGCACCAGCAGTCGTCCCGGGACTAGCGGGAGGGTACAAGAGACCCAGTACTTC.

V is TRBV18 and J is TRBJ2-1, with D perhaps matching TRBD2 (5 bases). The CDR3 runs 16 residues. The germline V and J ends were trimmed by 3 bases and 2 bases, with 14 bases remaining between them. Looked up from germline, CDR1 is KGHSH and CDR2 is LQKENI. In DNA, the CDR3 is TGTGCCAGCTCACCTTGGAGAGGGCTCACCTACAATGAGCAGTTCTTC. It translates to CASSPWRGLTYNEQFF.

The rearrangement joins TRBV6-1 to TRBJ1-1; unclear D gene. Germline CDR1 and CDR2: MNHNS and SASEGT. This CDR3 spans 14 amino acids. V was trimmed by 2 bases and J by 1 base, leaving 8 bases between them. The CDR3 sequence is CASSELTQNTEAFF. The DNA for the CDR3 is TGTGCCAGCAGTGAACTGACTCAGAACACTGAAGCTTTCTTT.

CDR3 DNA sequence: TGTGCCAGCAGCCTCCGGGACTACCCCTACGAGCAGTACTTC. It is translated as CASSLRDYPYEQYF. J is TRBJ2-7 and V is TRBV7-2, with 7 bases lining up with TRBD2. Germline V gene sequence: CDR1 SGHTA, CDR2 FQGNSA. The V segment lost 5 bases and the J segment 2 bases; nucleotides outside the gene matches: 6. The CDR3 consists of 14 residues. Variable domain in full (rest from reference TRBV7-2 and TRBJ2-7): GAGVSQSPSNKVTEKGKDVELRCDPISGHTALYWYRQSLGQGLEFLIYFQGNSAPDKSGLPSDRFSAERTGGSVSTLTIQRTQQEDSAVYLCASSLRDYPYEQYFGPGTRLTVT.

The chain combines TRBV6-5 with TRBJ2-1, with 7 positions matching TRBD2. The J segment lost 0 bases and the V segment lost 1 base, leaving 3 bases of the junction unmatched. The CDR3 sequence is 16 residues long. The germline V gene has CDR1 MNHEY and CDR2 SVGAGI. The CDR3 bases are TGTGCCAGCAGTTACTGGCGGGGGAGCTCCTACAATGAGCAGTTCTTC. Its protein is CASSYWRGSSYNEQFF.

The chain uses TRBV10-3 and TRBJ2-2, with 7 bases aligning to TRBD2. V lost 7 bases, J lost 0 bases, and 8 bases stayed unmatched. Germline V lookup: CDR1 ENHRY, CDR2 SYGVKD. This CDR3 has 16 residues. The CDR3 DNA sequence: TGTGCCATCACCGCCGCAGGACTAGCGAACACCGGGGAGCTGTTTTTT. It is translated as CAITAAGLANTGELFF.

The chain employs TRBV6-5 and TRBJ2-2; TRBD1 might be the D (5 bases). The CDR3 has 15 amino acids. Germline assignment: CDR1 MNHEY and CDR2 SVGAGI. V lost 5 bases to trimming and J lost 1 base, with 11 bases between them. The CDR3 region has the DNA TGTGCCAGCAGTCGATCAGGGTGGAACACCGGGGAGCTGTTTTTT. Encoded protein: CASSRSGWNTGELFF.

The chain links TRBV6-1 to TRBJ2-2; TRBD2 is a possible D gene (5 bases). V was pared by 7 bases and J by 6 bases, with 15 bases between. CDR3 length: 14 amino acids. The V gene's germline CDR1 is MNHNS and CDR2 SASEGT. The CDR3 coding sequence is TGTGCCAGCACCCCACCCCCGGGGTCCGGGGAGCTGTTTTTT. Amino acids: CASTPPPGSGELFF.